Shown below are 9 T cell receptor beta chains from a single sample sequenced in a study of beta chain features in type 1 diabetes. Every bit of the isolated RNA underwent reverse transcription, so sequencing read expressed TCRB transcripts. The protocol was immunoSEQ multiplex PCR, while the TCRdb copy is restricted to in-frame clones and leaves out a portion. Of about 260,000 clones listed, roughly two thirds were seen once; the top ten hold approximately 0.053%. The sample taken for sequencing was naive CD4+ T cells from blood. The receptors derive from a man aged 30 to 39 in good health.

CDR3 sequence: CAWSTPWGRVGRDEQFF. CDR3 coding DNA: TGTGCCTGGAGTACCCCCTGGGGCAGGGTCGGACGCGATGAGCAGTTCTTC. The rearrangement joins TRBV30 to TRBJ2-1; TRBD1 might be the D (5 bases). Germline assignment: CDR1 GTSNPN and CDR2 SVGIG (reference sequence). V lost 2 bases and J 8 bases, leaving 25 bases between the germline ends. The CDR3 has 17 residues. Based on the CDR3 plus reference TRBV30 and TRBJ2-1, the full variable domain is SQTIHQWPATLVQPVGSPLSLECTVEGTSNPNLYWYRQAAGRGLQLLFYSVGIGQISSEVPQNLSASRPQDRQFILSSKKLLLSDSGFYLCAWSTPWGRVGRDEQFFGPGTRLTVL.

In regard to this clone: In the same sample, other DNA sequences code for this CDR3. The chain is built from TRBV4-1 and TRBJ2-3; D is uncertain. Trimming removed 1 base at V and 4 bases at J, with 3 bases between. The germline CDR1 and CDR2 sequences are MGHRA and YSYEKL. This CDR3 is 12 amino acids long. CDR3 protein: CASSQAADTQYF. DNA of the CDR3: TGCGCCAGCAGCCAAGCCGCAGATACGCAGTATTTT.

A few counts support this clone. The CDR3 reads CASSLMGGKNIQYF. The CDR3 DNA reads TGTGCCAGCAGTTTAATGGGCGGCAAAAACATTCAGTACTTC. The gene calls are TRBV28 and TRBJ2-4; D unclear. V was trimmed by 2 bases and J by 3 bases, leaving 8 bases between them. The CDR3 has 14 amino acids. Germline lookup yields CDR1 MDHEN and CDR2 SYDVKM.

This rearrangement joins TRBV29-1 to TRBJ2-5, with 7 positions matching TRBD1. This CDR3 is 13 amino acids long. V was pared by 3 bases and J by 2 bases, with 3 bases of the junction left unmatched. Germline CDR1 and CDR2: SQVTM and ANQGSEA. Here the CDR3 DNA reads TGCAGCGTTGAGGACAGGCTTCAAGAGACCCAGTACTTC. It encodes CSVEDRLQETQYF.

This rearrangement joins TRBV6-5 to TRBJ1-6; 8 nucleotides match TRBD1. V lost 7 bases, J lost 10 bases, and 9 bases stayed unmatched. The CDR3 totals 14 residues. Germline lookup yields CDR1 MNHEY and CDR2 SVGAGI. CDR3 bases: TGTGCCAGCAAAGGACAGGGACCGCACTCACCCCTCCACTTT. Its protein product is CASKGQGPHSPLHF.

The chain couples TRBV29-1 to TRBJ2-1; TRBD1 matches 10 bases. The J segment lost 3 bases and the V segment lost 0 bases, leaving 5 bases of the junction unmatched. The CDR3 extends over 16 amino acids. The germline gives CDR1 SQVTM, CDR2 ANQGSEA. CDR3 sequence (DNA): TGCAGCGTTGAAGATTCGGGACAGGGGAACTACAATGAGCAGTTCTTC. Residues: CSVEDSGQGNYNEQFF.

This chain connects TRBV7-2 to TRBJ1-5; D is ambiguous. The CDR3 loop spans 14 amino acids. Looked up from germline, CDR1 is SGHTA and CDR2 is FQGNSA. The V end was cut by 5 bases, the J end by 1 base, with 9 bases between. CDR3: CASSPQVSNQPQHF. CDR3 DNA: TGTGCCAGCAGCCCCCAGGTCAGCAATCAGCCCCAGCATTTT.

This clone turned up a few times. The chain is built from TRBV29-1 and TRBJ1-1; TRBD1 might be the D (5 bases). This CDR3 has 17 residues. Trimming removed 0 bases at V and 2 bases at J, with 19 bases between. CDR1 and CDR2 from the germline V gene are SQVTM and ANQGSEA. CDR3 nucleotide sequence: TGCAGCGTTGAAGATAGTCCTGGGACGGAATTTAACACTGAAGCTTTCTTT. Amino acid sequence: CSVEDSPGTEFNTEAFF.

This chain connects TRBV2 to TRBJ2-1, with D perhaps TRBD2 (5 bases). CDR3 length: 14 amino acids. The germline gives CDR1 SNHLY, CDR2 FYNNEI. The ends were cut back, 7 bases at V and 0 bases at J, with 10 bases in the middle. CDR3 in DNA: TGTGCCAGCAAAAGGACTCTCTCCTACAATGAGCAGTTCTTC. Residues: CASKRTLSYNEQFF.